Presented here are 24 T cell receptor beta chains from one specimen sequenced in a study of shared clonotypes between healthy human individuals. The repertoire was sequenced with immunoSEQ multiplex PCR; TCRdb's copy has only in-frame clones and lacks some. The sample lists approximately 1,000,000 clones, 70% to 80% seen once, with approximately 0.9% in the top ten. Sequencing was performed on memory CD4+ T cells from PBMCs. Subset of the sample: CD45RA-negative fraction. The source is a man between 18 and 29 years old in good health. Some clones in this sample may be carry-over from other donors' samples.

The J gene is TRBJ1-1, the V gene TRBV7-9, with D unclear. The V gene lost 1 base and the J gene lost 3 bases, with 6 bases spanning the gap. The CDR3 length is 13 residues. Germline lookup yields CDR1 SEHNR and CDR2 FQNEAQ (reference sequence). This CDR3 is CASSLGEDTEAFF. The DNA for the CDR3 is TGTGCCAGCAGCTTAGGGGAAGACACTGAAGCTTTCTTT. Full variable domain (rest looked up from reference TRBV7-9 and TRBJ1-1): DTGVSQNPRHKITKRGQNVTFRCDPISEHNRLYWYRQTLGQGPEFLTYFQNEAQLEKSRLLSDRFSAERPKGSFSTLEIQRTEQGDSAMYLCASSLGEDTEAFFGQGTRLTVV.

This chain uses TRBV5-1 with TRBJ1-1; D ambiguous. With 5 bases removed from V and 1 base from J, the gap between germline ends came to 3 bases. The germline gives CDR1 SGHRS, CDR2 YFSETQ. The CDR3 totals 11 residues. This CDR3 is CASRRNTEAFF. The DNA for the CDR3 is TGCGCCAGCAGACGGAACACTGAAGCTTTCTTT.

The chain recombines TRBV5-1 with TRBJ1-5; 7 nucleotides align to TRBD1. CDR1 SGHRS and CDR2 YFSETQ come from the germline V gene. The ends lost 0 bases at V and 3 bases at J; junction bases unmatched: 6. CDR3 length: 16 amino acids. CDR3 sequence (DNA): TGCGCCAGCAGCTTGGATCGTGACAGGGACAATCAGCCCCAGCATTTT. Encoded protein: CASSLDRDRDNQPQHF.

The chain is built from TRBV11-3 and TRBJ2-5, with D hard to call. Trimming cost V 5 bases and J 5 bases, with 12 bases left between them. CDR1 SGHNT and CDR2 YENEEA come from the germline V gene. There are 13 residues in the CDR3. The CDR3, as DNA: TGTGCCAGCAGCCGCAAACTTAGGGAGACCCAGTACTTC. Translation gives CASSRKLRETQYF.

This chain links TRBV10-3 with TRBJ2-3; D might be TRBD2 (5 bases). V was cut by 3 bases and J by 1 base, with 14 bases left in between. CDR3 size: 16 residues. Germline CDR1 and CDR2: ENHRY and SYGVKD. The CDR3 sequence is CAISDPGMGGTDTQYF. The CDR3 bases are TGTGCCATCAGTGACCCCGGGATGGGAGGCACAGATACGCAGTATTTT.

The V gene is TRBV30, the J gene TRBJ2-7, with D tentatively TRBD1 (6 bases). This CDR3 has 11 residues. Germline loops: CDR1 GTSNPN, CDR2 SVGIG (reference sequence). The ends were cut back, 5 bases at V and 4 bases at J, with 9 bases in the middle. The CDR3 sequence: CAWGQRYEQYF. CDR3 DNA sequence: TGTGCCTGGGGACAGAGGTACGAGCAGTACTTC.

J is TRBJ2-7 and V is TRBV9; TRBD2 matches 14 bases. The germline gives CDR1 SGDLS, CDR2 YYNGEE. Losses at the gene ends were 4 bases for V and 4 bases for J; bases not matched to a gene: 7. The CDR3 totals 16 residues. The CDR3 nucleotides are TGTGCCAGCAGCACAGGGACTAGCGGGAGTAGGTACGAGCAGTACTTC. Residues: CASSTGTSGSRYEQYF.

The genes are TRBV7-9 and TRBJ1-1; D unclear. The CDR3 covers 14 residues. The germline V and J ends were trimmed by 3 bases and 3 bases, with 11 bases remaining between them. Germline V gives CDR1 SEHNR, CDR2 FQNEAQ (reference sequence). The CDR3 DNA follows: TGTGCCAGCAGCTTGAGGGAACGAGACACTGAAGCTTTCTTT. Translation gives CASSLRERDTEAFF.

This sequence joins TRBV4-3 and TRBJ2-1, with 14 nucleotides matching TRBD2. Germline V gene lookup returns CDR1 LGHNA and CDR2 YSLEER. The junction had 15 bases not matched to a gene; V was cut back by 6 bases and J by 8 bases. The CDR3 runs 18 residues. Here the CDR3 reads CASRLNGWGLAGEDEQFF. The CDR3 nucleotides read TGCGCCAGCAGGCTTAATGGGTGGGGACTAGCGGGAGAAGATGAGCAGTTCTTC.

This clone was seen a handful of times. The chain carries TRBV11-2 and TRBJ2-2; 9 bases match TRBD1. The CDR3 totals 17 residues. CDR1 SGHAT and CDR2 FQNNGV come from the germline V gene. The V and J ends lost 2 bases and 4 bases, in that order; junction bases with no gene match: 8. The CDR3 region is CASSLWGPTGGTGELFF. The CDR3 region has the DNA TGTGCCAGCAGCTTATGGGGACCGACAGGGGGCACCGGGGAGCTGTTTTTT.

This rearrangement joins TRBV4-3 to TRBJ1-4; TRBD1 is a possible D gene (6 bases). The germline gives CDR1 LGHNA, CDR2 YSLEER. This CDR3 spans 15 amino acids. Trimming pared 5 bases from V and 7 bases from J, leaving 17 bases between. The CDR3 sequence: CASSEGGWDGEKLFF. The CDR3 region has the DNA TGCGCCAGCAGCGAAGGGGGGTGGGACGGTGAAAAACTGTTTTTT.

The CDR3 nucleotides are TGTGCCAGCAGCTTAAATTCCGGCTCTGGAAACACCATATATTTT. Its translation: CASSLNSGSGNTIYF. The chain is built from TRBV11-2 and TRBJ1-3; unclear D gene. V lost 2 bases and J lost 0, with 8 bases in between. The CDR3 has 15 residues. Germline-derived CDR1 and CDR2 are SGHAT and FQNNGV.

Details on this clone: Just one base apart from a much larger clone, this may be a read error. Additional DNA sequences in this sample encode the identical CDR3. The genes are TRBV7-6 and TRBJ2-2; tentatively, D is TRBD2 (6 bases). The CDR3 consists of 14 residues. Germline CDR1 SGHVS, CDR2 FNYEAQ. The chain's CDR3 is CASSLAVGAGELFF. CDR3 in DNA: TGCGCCAGCAGCTTAGCGGTAGGGGCCGGGGAGCTGTTTTTT.

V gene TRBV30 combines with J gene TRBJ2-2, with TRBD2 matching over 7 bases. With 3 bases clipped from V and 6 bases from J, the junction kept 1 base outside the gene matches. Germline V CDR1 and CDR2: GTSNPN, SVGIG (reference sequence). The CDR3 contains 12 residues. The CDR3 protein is CAWRRGAGELFF. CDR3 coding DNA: TGTGCCTGGAGACGGGGGGCCGGGGAGCTGTTTTTT.

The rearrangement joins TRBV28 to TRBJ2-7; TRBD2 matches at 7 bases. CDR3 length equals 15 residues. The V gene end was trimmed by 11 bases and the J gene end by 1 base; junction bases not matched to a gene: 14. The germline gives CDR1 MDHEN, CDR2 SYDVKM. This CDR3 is CALGGSGGVSYEQYF. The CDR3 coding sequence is TGTGCCCTGGGGGGGAGCGGAGGGGTGTCCTACGAGCAGTACTTC.

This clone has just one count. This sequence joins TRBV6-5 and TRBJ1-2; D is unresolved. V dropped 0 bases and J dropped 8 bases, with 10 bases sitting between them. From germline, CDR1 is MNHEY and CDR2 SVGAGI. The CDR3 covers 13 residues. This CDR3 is CASSYSSGLGYTF. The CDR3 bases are TGTGCCAGCAGTTACTCTTCTGGACTCGGCTACACCTTC.

The DNA for the CDR3 is TGTGCCAGCAGCTTTCACCGGGCAGGGCTTAACTATGGCTACACCTTC. This encodes CASSFHRAGLNYGYTF. The chain uses TRBV7-2 and TRBJ1-2, with D possibly being TRBD1 (5 bases). CDR1 and CDR2 from the germline V gene are SGHTA and FQGNSA. This CDR3 has 16 amino acids. V lost 3 bases and J 1 base, leaving 15 bases between the germline ends.

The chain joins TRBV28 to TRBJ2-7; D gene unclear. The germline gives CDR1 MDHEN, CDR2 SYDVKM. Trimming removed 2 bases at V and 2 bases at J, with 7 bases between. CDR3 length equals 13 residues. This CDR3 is CASSLLSTYEQYF. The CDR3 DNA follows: TGTGCCAGCAGTTTACTATCTACCTACGAGCAGTACTTC.

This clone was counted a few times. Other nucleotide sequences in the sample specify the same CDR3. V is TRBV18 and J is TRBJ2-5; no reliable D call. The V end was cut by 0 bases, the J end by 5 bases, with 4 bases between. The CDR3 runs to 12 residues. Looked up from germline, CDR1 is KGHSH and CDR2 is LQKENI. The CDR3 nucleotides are TGTGCCAGCTCACCACCGGGGGAGACCCAGTACTTC. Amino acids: CASSPPGETQYF.

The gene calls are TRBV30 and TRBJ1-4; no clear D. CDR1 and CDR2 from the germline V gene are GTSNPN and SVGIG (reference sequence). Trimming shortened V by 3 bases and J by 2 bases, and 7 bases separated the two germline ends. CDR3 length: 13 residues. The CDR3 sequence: CAWRRSTNEKLFF. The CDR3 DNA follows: TGTGCCTGGAGACGCAGCACTAATGAAAAACTGTTTTTT.

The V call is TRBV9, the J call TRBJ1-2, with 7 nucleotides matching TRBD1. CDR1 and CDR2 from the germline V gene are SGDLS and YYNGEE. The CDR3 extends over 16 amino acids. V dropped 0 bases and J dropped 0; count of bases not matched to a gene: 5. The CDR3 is CASSVVGTAANYGYTF. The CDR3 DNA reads TGTGCCAGCAGCGTAGTGGGGACAGCGGCTAACTATGGCTACACCTTC.

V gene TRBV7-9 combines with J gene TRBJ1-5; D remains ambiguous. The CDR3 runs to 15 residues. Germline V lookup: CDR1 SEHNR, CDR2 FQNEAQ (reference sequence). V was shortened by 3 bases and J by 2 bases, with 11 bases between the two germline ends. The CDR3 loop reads CASSLGPYGNQPQHF. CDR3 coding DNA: TGTGCCAGCAGCTTGGGCCCTTACGGCAATCAGCCCCAGCATTTT.

The CDR3 spells CASRPPTVNTEAFF. The CDR3 DNA reads TGTGCCAGCAGACCCCCGACAGTTAACACTGAAGCTTTCTTT. The chain couples TRBV6-5 to TRBJ1-1; perhaps TRBD1 as D (5 bases). Germline V CDR1 and CDR2: MNHEY, SVGAGI. V lost 6 bases and J 2 bases, leaving 13 bases between the germline ends. The CDR3 covers 14 residues.

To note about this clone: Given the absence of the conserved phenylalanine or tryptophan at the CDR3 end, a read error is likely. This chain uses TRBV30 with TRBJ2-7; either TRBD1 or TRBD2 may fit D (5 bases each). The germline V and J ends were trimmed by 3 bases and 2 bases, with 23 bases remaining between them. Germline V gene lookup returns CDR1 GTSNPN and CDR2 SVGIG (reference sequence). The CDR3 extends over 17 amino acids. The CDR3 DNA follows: TGTGCCTGGAGGGGGGACCACGGGACGTTAAGACCCTACGAGCAGTACTTA. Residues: CAWRGDHGTLRPYEQYL.